These T cell receptor beta chains were read from a single sample in a study of blood T cell repertoires in COVID-19. Profiling relied on immunoSEQ multiplex PCR, and the TCRdb table lists in-frame clones only, not all of them. The table shows under 300,000 clones, with 75% to 90% occurring only once. Specimen: PBMCs or T cells enriched from blood (not recorded which). These receptors all stem from a woman aged 25 to 39 with acute COVID-19. Both conserved end residues are trimmed from each CDR3.

TRBV28 ASSSYPRTDSEPQH
TRBV4-1 ASSQLAGEAYNEQF
TRBV7-3 ASREGGGPTGELF
TRBV2 ASSERRVVSGGYT
TRBV12-5 ASGDSGSSTDTQY
TRBV2 ASRGGLNYGYT
TRBV4-1 ASSQESGLETQY
TRBV7-9 ASSSPVSNTGELF
TRBV19 ASNQGARRTEAF
TRBV5-1 ASSFRDPGDHTQY
TRBV28 ASSQVPEAF
TRBV2 ASQGLMNTEAF
TRBV19 ASSPGQGPNEKLF
TRBV11-2 ASSQRPGQGEQF
TRBV27 ASSPDRLRKQY
TRBV7-3 ASSPGEAYGYT